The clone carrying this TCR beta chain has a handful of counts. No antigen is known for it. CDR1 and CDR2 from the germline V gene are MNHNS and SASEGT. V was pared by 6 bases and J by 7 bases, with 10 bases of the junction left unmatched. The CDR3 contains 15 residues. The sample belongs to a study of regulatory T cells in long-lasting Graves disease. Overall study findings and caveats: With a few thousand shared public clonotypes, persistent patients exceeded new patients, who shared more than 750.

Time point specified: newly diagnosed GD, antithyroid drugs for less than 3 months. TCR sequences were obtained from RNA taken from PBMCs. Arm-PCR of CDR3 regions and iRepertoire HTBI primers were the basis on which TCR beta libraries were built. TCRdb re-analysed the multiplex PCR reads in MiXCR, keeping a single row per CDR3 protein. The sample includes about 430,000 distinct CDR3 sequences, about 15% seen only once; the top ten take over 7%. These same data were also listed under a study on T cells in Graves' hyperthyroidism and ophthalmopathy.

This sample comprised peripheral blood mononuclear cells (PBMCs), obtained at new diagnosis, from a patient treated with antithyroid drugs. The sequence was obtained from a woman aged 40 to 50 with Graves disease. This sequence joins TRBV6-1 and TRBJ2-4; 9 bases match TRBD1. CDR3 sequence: CASRGQGSRRNIQYF. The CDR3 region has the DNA TGTGCCAGCAGGGGACAGGGATCGCGACGGAACATTCAGTACTTC.